The 10 T cell receptor beta chains reported below all come from one sample, sequenced in a study of spatial heterogeneity in lung cancer. Indicated time point: blood at routine non-recurrence follow-up after resection. Without sorting, whole RNA was sequenced from tumor, nontumor lung or frozen PBMC. In TCRdb, the 5' RACE reads were re-called with MiXCR into one record per CDR3 protein. The sample lists 95,000 to 130,000 distinct CDR3 sequences, 12% occurring once. The material was PBMCs, obtained at follow-up. The source is a male donor with early-stage non-small cell lung cancer.

This clonotype has a count of ten or more. The rearrangement uses TRBV4-1 and TRBJ2-1; TRBD2 might be the D (5 bases). The CDR3 sequence is 14 residues long. Germline V gives CDR1 MGHRA, CDR2 YSYEKL. V was pared by 4 bases and J by 5 bases, with 12 bases between. CDR3 coding DNA: TGCGCCAGCAGCCCGCGGGTTGGCCACAATGAGCAGTTCTTC. This codes for CASSPRVGHNEQFF.

There are a few counts of this clonotype. The rearrangement links TRBV5-1 to TRBJ1-5; 7 bases match TRBD1. This CDR3 spans 16 amino acids. V trimming: 4 bases; J trimming: 5 bases; junction bases outside the gene matches: 12. CDR1 and CDR2 (germline): SGHRS, YFSETQ. The CDR3 is CASSRTKDRRDQPQHF. CDR3 DNA: TGCGCCAGCAGCCGCACGAAGGACAGGAGGGATCAGCCCCAGCATTTT.

This clonotype was seen repeatedly, ten times or more. The chain combines TRBV28 with TRBJ1-2, with D possibly TRBD1 on 6 matching bases. This CDR3 is built from 12 residues. The V and J ends lost 6 bases and 8 bases respectively, with 13 bases between them. The germline gives CDR1 MDHEN, CDR2 SYDVKM. CDR3 in amino acids: CASRRGNRGYTF. The CDR3 DNA reads as TGTGCCAGCAGGAGGGGGAACAGGGGCTACACCTTC.

The chain uses TRBV4-3 and TRBJ2-3, with TRBD1 as a possible D gene (6 bases). Trimming took 2 bases from V and 0 from J, leaving 9 bases between them. The V gene's germline CDR1 is LGHNA and CDR2 YSLEER. CDR3 length: 15 residues. Here the CDR3 reads CASSQRGSSTDTQYF. CDR3 bases: TGCGCCAGCAGCCAAAGGGGGTCTAGCACAGATACGCAGTATTTT.

The gene calls are TRBV6-1 and TRBJ1-1; tentatively, D is TRBD1 (6 bases). Germline lookup yields CDR1 MNHNS and CDR2 SASEGT. Trimming removed 8 bases at V and 3 bases at J, with 19 bases between. This CDR3 region has 15 residues. The CDR3 sequence: CASEAEQGFYTEAFF. The CDR3 bases are TGTGCCAGCGAGGCTGAACAGGGCTTTTACACTGAAGCTTTCTTT.

The chain joins TRBV5-6 to TRBJ1-3, with D possibly TRBD1 on 5 matching bases. With 2 bases removed from V and 0 bases from J, the gap between germline ends came to 12 bases. Germline-derived CDR1 and CDR2 are SGHDT and YYEEEE. The CDR3 extends over 16 amino acids. CDR3 region: CASSFIRGSSGNTIYF. The CDR3 coding sequence is TGTGCCAGCAGCTTTATCCGGGGGAGCTCTGGAAACACCATATATTTT. Combining the CDR3 with reference TRBV5-6 and TRBJ1-3 gives the whole variable domain DAGVTQSPTHLIKTRGQQVTLRCSPKSGHDTVSWYQQALGQGPQFIFQYYEEEERQRGNFPDRFSGHQFPNYSSELNVNALLLGDSALYLCASSFIRGSSGNTIYFGEGSWLTVV.

This chain joins TRBV20-1 and TRBJ1-5, with TRBD1 as a possible D gene (5 bases). Per germline, CDR1 DFQATT and CDR2 SNEGSKA (reference sequence). With 2 bases removed from V and 3 bases from J, the gap between germline ends came to 8 bases. CDR3 length equals 13 residues. This CDR3 reads CSARRTNNQPQHF. The CDR3, as DNA: TGCAGTGCTAGACGGACAAACAATCAGCCCCAGCATTTT.

In this sample, this clonotype turned up many times. CDR3 loop: CASSPRVNSYNEQFF. The CDR3 nucleotides are TGTGCCAGCAGCCCTAGGGTGAACTCCTACAATGAGCAGTTCTTC. The gene calls are TRBV7-2 and TRBJ2-1; D not certain. This CDR3 is 15 amino acids long. V lost 5 bases to trimming and J lost 0 bases, with 11 bases between them. Germline V gene sequence: CDR1 SGHTA, CDR2 FQGNSA.

This clonotype has at least ten counts. The chain links TRBV9 to TRBJ2-7; possibly TRBD1 or TRBD2 for D (5 bases each). Germline loops: CDR1 SGDLS, CDR2 YYNGEE. V lost 3 bases and J 0 bases, leaving 10 bases between the germline ends. The CDR3 extends over 14 amino acids. The DNA of the CDR3 is TGTGCCAGCAGCGCGGGGACCGTCTCCTACGAGCAGTACTTC. Translated: CASSAGTVSYEQYF.

The table lists this clonotype with many counts. The chain carries TRBV7-6 and TRBJ2-5, with 8 bases matching TRBD1. J gave up 1 base and V 4 bases, and 5 bases lay outside the gene matches. The CDR3 is made up of 15 amino acids. Germline CDR1 and CDR2: SGHVS and FNYEAQ. In DNA, the CDR3 is TGTGCCAGCAGCTCGATACAGGGGGTCCAAGAGACCCAGTACTTC. Amino acid sequence: CASSSIQGVQETQYF.